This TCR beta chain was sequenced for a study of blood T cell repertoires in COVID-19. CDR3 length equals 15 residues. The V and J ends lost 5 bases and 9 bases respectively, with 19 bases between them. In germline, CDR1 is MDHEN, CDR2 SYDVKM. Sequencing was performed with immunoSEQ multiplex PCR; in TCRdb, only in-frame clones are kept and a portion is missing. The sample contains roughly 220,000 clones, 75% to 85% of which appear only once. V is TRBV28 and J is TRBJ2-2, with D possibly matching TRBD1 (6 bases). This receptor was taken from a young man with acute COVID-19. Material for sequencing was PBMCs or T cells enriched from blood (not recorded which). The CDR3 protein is CASSNTGTPHRELFF. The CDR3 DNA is TGTGCCAGCAGTAACACCGGGACACCGCACAGGGAGCTGTTTTTT.